Shown below are 21 T cell receptor beta chains from a single sample sequenced in a study of cytomegalovirus exposure and HLA in healthy donors. PCR was performed using 60 Vbeta and 13 Jbeta primers. Measured with immunoSEQ multiplex PCR; TCRdb has only the in-frame clones, and not every one. The table includes 190,000 or so clones, over 80% detected once. Sequenced: PBMCs. These receptors were obtained from a man in his forties or fifties in good health and CMV-seronegative.

This clone was observed a few times. The chain recombines TRBV5-1 with TRBJ2-7; tentative D call: TRBD2 (6 bases). The V end was cut by 4 bases, the J end by 6 bases, with 17 bases between. The CDR3 is made up of 14 amino acids. CDR1 and CDR2 (germline): SGHRS, YFSETQ. DNA for the CDR3: TGCGCCAGCAGCCCCGGGGACTCAGGGCGCGAGCAGTACTTC. Protein product: CASSPGDSGREQYF.

The chain has TRBV30 and TRBJ2-7; 8 bases align to TRBD1. In germline, CDR1 is GTSNPN, CDR2 SVGIG (reference sequence). Trimming cost V 2 bases and J 3 bases; bases outside gene matches: 6. CDR3 length: 14 amino acids. DNA for the CDR3: TGTGCCTGGAGTCAAACAGGGGGGTACTACGAGCAGTACTTC. This encodes CAWSQTGGYYEQYF.

This clone was seen once. The J gene is TRBJ1-2, the V gene TRBV4-3; the D gene is possibly TRBD1 (6 bases). V was pared by 4 bases and J by 7 bases, with 16 bases between. This CDR3 is 14 amino acids long. The V gene's germline CDR1 is LGHNA and CDR2 YSLEER. The CDR3 DNA follows: TGCGCCAGCAGCCCGACGGACAGCGTCTCTGGCTACACCTTC. This codes for CASSPTDSVSGYTF.

This clone was counted between two and nine times. The chain recombines TRBV30 with TRBJ1-1; no reliable D call. Germline CDR1 is GTSNPN and CDR2 is SVGIG (reference sequence). The CDR3 runs 13 residues. V was clipped by 0 bases and J by 1 base, with 6 bases between them. The CDR3 nucleotides read TGTGCCTGGAGTGTACGGGAGAACACTGAAGCTTTCTTT. It encodes CAWSVRENTEAFF.

V and J are TRBV19 and TRBJ2-1; 8 bases fit TRBD1. Trimming at V came to 7 bases and at J to 4 bases, leaving 9 bases not matched to a gene. Per the germline V gene, CDR1 is LNHDA and CDR2 is SQIVND (reference sequence). This CDR3 has 15 residues. Here the CDR3 reads CASKVGTGVYNEQFF. The CDR3 DNA reads TGTGCCAGTAAGGTCGGGACAGGTGTTTACAATGAGCAGTTCTTC.

The CDR3 region has the DNA TGCGCCAGCAGCTTCAACGGCCAAGAGACCCAGTACTTC. Encoded protein: CASSFNGQETQYF. The chain is built from TRBV5-1 and TRBJ2-5; no definite D call. The CDR3 sequence is 13 residues long. The V gene's germline CDR1 is SGHRS and CDR2 YFSETQ. Trimming left V 2 bases short and J 1 base short, with 6 bases between.

This clone was counted only a few times. The V gene is TRBV7-9, the J gene TRBJ1-1; D remains unclear. The CDR3 runs 13 residues. Germline V gives CDR1 SEHNR, CDR2 FQNEAQ (reference sequence). V was trimmed by 2 bases and J by 1 base, leaving 5 bases between them. The CDR3 is CASSLQSNTEAFF. In nucleotides, the CDR3 is TGTGCCAGCAGCTTACAGTCGAACACTGAAGCTTTCTTT.

This clone was detected a few times. This chain uses TRBV28 with TRBJ2-7; no clear D. V gave up 1 base and J gave up 0 bases, with 7 bases separating them. Per germline, CDR1 MDHEN and CDR2 SYDVKM. The CDR3 loop spans 14 amino acids. CDR3: CASSLSPSSYEQYF. CDR3 nucleotides: TGTGCCAGCAGTTTATCCCCGAGCTCCTACGAGCAGTACTTC.

The V call is TRBV4-3, the J call TRBJ1-1, with D perhaps matching TRBD1 (5 bases). The V gene lost 4 bases and the J gene lost 5 bases, with 14 bases spanning the gap. Germline V gene data show CDR1 as LGHNA and CDR2 as YSLEER. The length of the CDR3 is 14 residues. CDR3 coding DNA: TGCGCCAGCAGCCGAGGTGGGGGGTGGACTGAAGCTTTCTTT. Residues: CASSRGGGWTEAFF.

The chain recombines TRBV4-2 with TRBJ2-5, with D possibly being TRBD2 (6 bases). The germline V gene has CDR1 LGHNA and CDR2 YNFKEQ. V shed 6 bases and J shed 2 bases, with 16 bases lying between them. The CDR3 extends over 15 amino acids. This CDR3 is CASRLRGSTQETQYF. CDR3 DNA sequence: TGTGCCAGCAGGTTGCGGGGTTCGACTCAAGAGACCCAGTACTTC.

The chain is built from TRBV9 and TRBJ1-5, with 8 bases fitting TRBD1. The V gene end was trimmed by 3 bases and the J gene end by 1 base; junction bases not matched to a gene: 3. The CDR3 extends over 15 amino acids. The V gene's germline CDR1 is SGDLS and CDR2 YYNGEE. CDR3 bases: TGTGCCAGCAGCGCACAGGGGGGAAGCAATCAGCCCCAGCATTTT. Translation gives CASSAQGGSNQPQHF.

The chain carries TRBV9 and TRBJ2-3; TRBD2 matches at 7 bases. J was trimmed by 8 bases and V by 4 bases; bases with no gene match: 13. CDR3 length: 15 amino acids. Germline values: CDR1 SGDLS, CDR2 YYNGEE. The CDR3 nucleotides read TGTGCCAGCAGCCAAGCCCCGACTAGCCAGCGTACGCAGTATTTT. It codes for CASSQAPTSQRTQYF. The variable domain in full, completed from reference TRBV9 and TRBJ2-3, reads DSGVTQTPKHLITATGQRVTLRCSPRSGDLSVYWYQQSLDQGLQFLIQYYNGEERAKGNILERFSAQQFPDLHSELNLSSLELGDSALYFCASSQAPTSQRTQYFGPGTRLTVL.

The chain carries TRBV6-1 and TRBJ2-3, with 12 bases lining up with TRBD2. The germline V gene encodes CDR1 MNHNS and CDR2 SASEGT. There are 18 residues in the CDR3. J was trimmed by 6 bases and V by 0 bases; bases with no gene match: 10. In nucleotides, the CDR3 is TGTGCCAGCAGTGAAGCGAAGACCACTAGCGGGAGGTCCGATACGCAGTATTTT. Its protein is CASSEAKTTSGRSDTQYF.

This clone was detected only once. The chain recombines TRBV7-6 with TRBJ2-1; maybe TRBD2 (5 bases). The germline V and J ends were trimmed by 3 bases and 9 bases, with 9 bases remaining between them. The CDR3 is 12 amino acids. Germline V gives CDR1 SGHVS, CDR2 FNYEAQ. The CDR3 sequence is CASSFGVGEQFF. The DNA for the CDR3 is TGTGCCAGCAGCTTCGGGGTGGGTGAGCAGTTCTTC.

The genes are TRBV4-1 and TRBJ2-3; the D gene is possibly TRBD1 (5 bases). The CDR3 is made up of 15 amino acids. CDR1 and CDR2 (germline): MGHRA, YSYEKL. Trimming pared 0 bases from V and 6 bases from J, leaving 13 bases between. The CDR3 is CASSQDGAARDTQYF. The CDR3 DNA is TGCGCCAGCAGCCAAGATGGGGCCGCACGGGATACGCAGTATTTT.

This clone turned up a few times. V is TRBV7-3 and J is TRBJ1-1; the D gene is possibly TRBD1 (6 bases). The CDR3 has 14 amino acids. Deletions cut 5 bases from V and 4 bases from J, with 14 bases between. Germline loops: CDR1 SGHTA, CDR2 FQGTGA. The CDR3 sequence is CASSQGGGATEAFF. The CDR3 DNA is TGTGCCAGCAGCCAAGGGGGAGGGGCCACTGAAGCTTTCTTT.

This chain uses TRBV28 with TRBJ1-4; D remains unclear. Germline CDR1 MDHEN, CDR2 SYDVKM. The CDR3 loop spans 16 amino acids. V was trimmed by 5 bases and J by 4 bases, leaving 17 bases between them. CDR3 sequence reads: CASSPGEEVINEKLFF. The CDR3 nucleotides are TGTGCCAGCAGTCCGGGAGAGGAGGTTATTAATGAAAAACTGTTTTTT.

The J gene is TRBJ2-5, the V gene TRBV5-1; D may be TRBD2 (5 bases). V lost 0 bases to trimming and J lost 2 bases, with 8 bases between them. Looked up from germline, CDR1 is SGHRS and CDR2 is YFSETQ. The CDR3 totals 14 residues. CDR3 sequence: CASSLARGQETQYF. The CDR3 nucleotides read TGCGCCAGCAGCTTGGCCCGGGGACAAGAGACCCAGTACTTC.

The gene calls are TRBV4-3 and TRBJ2-7; 9 positions match TRBD2. This CDR3 region has 15 residues. V lost 1 base, J lost 7 bases, and 8 bases stayed unmatched. Germline CDR1 and CDR2: LGHNA and YSLEER. As DNA, the CDR3 is TGCGCCAGCAGCCAAGTGATAGCGGGAGCTTTGGAGCAGTACTTC. It yields the protein CASSQVIAGALEQYF.

The V call is TRBV11-2, the J call TRBJ2-1; D unclear. Germline CDR1 reads SGHAT; CDR2 reads FQNNGV. Trimming removed 5 bases at V and 3 bases at J, with 11 bases between. The CDR3 is 14 residues long. The DNA of the CDR3 is TGTGCCAGCAGCCGAGACAACCACTACAATGAGCAGTTCTTC. This gives the protein CASSRDNHYNEQFF.

The chain couples TRBV2 to TRBJ2-7; 8 bases fit TRBD1. The V segment lost 1 base and the J segment 3 bases; nucleotides outside the gene matches: 5. Germline V CDR1 and CDR2: SNHLY, FYNNEI. The CDR3 is 15 amino acids. CDR3 loop: CASSEGGTGGYEQYF. In nucleotides, the CDR3 is TGTGCCAGCAGTGAAGGGGGCACAGGGGGCTACGAGCAGTACTTC. The full variable domain, rest sourced from reference TRBV2 and TRBJ2-7, is EPEVTQTPSHQVTQMGQEVILRCVPISNHLYFYWYRQILGQKVEFLVSFYNNEISEKSEIFDDQFSVERPDGSNFTLKIRSTKLEDSAMYFCASSEGGTGGYEQYFGPGTRLTVT.